The entry below gives a single T cell receptor beta chain sequence along with its context. Study processing details: The assay estimated nucleated cells by amplifying reference gene primers. TCRdb's table, derived via immunoSEQ multiplex PCR, lists solely in-frame clones and lacks some. V and J calls and clone size are those listed in that table; D and trimming were worked out from the DNA. The sample contains approximately 240,000 clones, around 84% of which appear only once. The germline V gene has CDR1 SNHLY and CDR2 FYNNEI. CDR3 length: 13 residues. With V trimmed by 4 bases and J by 2 bases, 0 bases remained unmatched. The data were taken from a study of blood T cell repertoires in COVID-19. Study-level background: Samples of COVID-19 (acute and convalescent) were obtained from the United States, Italy and Spain. T cells, B-cell-depleted T cells, or PBMCs provided the cDNA or gDNA that served as material.

This chain connects TRBV2 to TRBJ1-2, with 8 bases matching TRBD1. This sequence originates from a man aged 45 to 65 who had recovered from COVID-19. Sequencing was performed on peripheral blood. In DNA form, the CDR3 reads TGTGCCAGCAGTGGACAGGGGAACTATGGCTACACCTTC. Protein sequence: CASSGQGNYGYTF.